This T cell receptor (beta chain) is from a study of blood T cells in healthy people across ages (dated by TCRdb to between 2014 and 2017). General notes on the study: In model experiments, template switching captured roughly one uniquely barcoded TCR beta cDNA molecule for every two T cells. To track age-related changes in TCR beta repertoire diversity, the study relied on deep sequencing normalized with unique cDNA molecular identifiers. Donors were grouped into four age groups: young (average roughly 16 years), middle-aged (under 40), aged (around 60) and long-lived (approximately 82). Two additional independent replicas of 1 million unique cDNA reads from the same blood draw were analyzed for two donors (one aged 18 to 30 and one aged 80 or older). Donors of different ages were randomly distributed across sequencing lanes to avoid experimental bias.

Overall study results and their limits: Because the CMV infection status of the donors was unknown, age-related changes in expanded clonotypes may potentially have been confounded. Because profiling used bulk unsorted PBMCs, naive and antigen-experienced compartments could not be compared conclusively. Estimates of total diversity based on one million sequenced T cells were considered lower bounds and underestimates. Compared with the aged group, the long-lived group had more naive CD4+ T cells, fewer expanded clones and increased TCR diversity, a pattern suggesting age selection. A strong correlation was found between observed TCR beta diversity and the percentage of naive T cells measured by flow cytometry. As age increased, observed TCR beta diversity per million T cells dropped in a roughly linear way, and a significant reduction was already evident by age about 40.

Deletion took 3 bases off V and 3 bases off J, with a span of 11 bases between the germline ends. Including the terminal cysteine and phenylalanine, the CDR3 comprises 14 residues. Just CDR3 DNA is preserved here, 42 bases in frame from base 1. The 35 to 40 donors, aged roughly 6 to 95 years, were systemically healthy Caucasian individuals from Russia. Ten milliliters of peripheral blood were drawn from each donor into EDTA-treated Vacutainer tubes. PBMCs were isolated by Ficoll-Paque density-gradient centrifugation, with at least 6 million obtained per sample. Trizol reagent was used to extract total RNA from the PBMCs, yielding at least 5.5 micrograms per sample. For every donor, an aliquot of PBMCs went through flow cytometry to measure the percentages of naive CD45RAhigh/CD27high T cells. Receptors were amplified or captured by 5' RACE. Instrument on record: Illumina HiSeq 2500. A second roughly 6 to 12 cycle PCR used a sample-barcoded 5' primer and a J-beta primer mix. Each TCR beta cDNA molecule received a unique molecular identifier from a template-switch 5' adaptor carrying 12 random nucleotides. Each sample yielded at least 2.5 million CDR3-containing paired-end reads. The Mint cDNA synthesis kit, primed by a TRBC-specific oligonucleotide, was used to synthesize first-strand cDNA from all RNA. Following uracil-DNA glycosylase treatment, a first 18-cycle PCR with universal primers M1SS and BC2_uni_R was performed on all cDNA. The paper's processing steps were these. Normalization of each sample was performed by random selection of 1 million high-quality reads, each carrying a distinct molecular identifier. Instead of being binned into consensus sequences, reads that shared molecular identifiers were thrown out. MiTCR, set to a Q25 quality threshold and the strictest error-elimination algorithm, was used for CDR3 identification, clonotype clustering and error correction. A nonparametric unseen species model with Euler transformation was used to estimate lower-bound total TCR beta diversity. TCRdb reworked the public reads: Q25 trimming with fastp, MiXCR clone assembly, productive beta chains retained. A single entry per CDR3 protein holds the most common genes and DNA from its merged rows. These V and J calls rely on TCRdb rather than the paper's analysis. This sample lists approximately 800,000 distinct CDR3 sequences; nearly 60% were detected once. The ten largest clones capture about 20% of the sample.

This clonotype occurred a few times. Its recognized antigen is unknown. No qualities accompany the bases; no much larger clone lies one base away. The TCR comes from a man aged 25 to 40 in good health. Input material: blood. The sequence joins TRBV12-3 or TRBV12-4 to TRBJ1-1; possibly the D gene is TRBD1, per 5 matching bases. The bases are TGTGCCAGCAGTTTTCGACGCAGGGACACTGAAGCTTTCTTT. Translated, this gives CASSFRRRDTEAFF.